This T cell receptor (beta chain) stems from a study of blood T cells in healthy people across ages. Extracted total RNA amounted to at least 5.5 micrograms for each sample. Losses at the gene ends were 8 bases for V and 6 bases for J; bases not matched to a gene: 9. Germline-derived CDR1 and CDR2 are DFQATT and SNEGSKA (reference sequence). The CDR3 sequence is 13 residues long. It was with a sample-barcoded 5' primer and a J-beta primer mix that a second PCR of roughly 7 to 12 cycles was run. Per sample, CDR3-containing paired-end reads numbered at least 3 million. In TCRdb, the 5' RACE reads were re-called with MiXCR into one record per CDR3 protein. Of about 1.4 million distinct CDR3 sequences listed, around 59% are singletons.

The rearrangement uses TRBV20-1 and TRBJ1-5, with 8 bases that match TRBD1. The origin of this receptor is a man aged 18 to 29 in good health. Material for sequencing was blood. CDR3 DNA: TGCAGTTTGAATCAGGGGGCGAGTCAGCCCCAGCATTTT. This translates into CSLNQGASQPQHF.